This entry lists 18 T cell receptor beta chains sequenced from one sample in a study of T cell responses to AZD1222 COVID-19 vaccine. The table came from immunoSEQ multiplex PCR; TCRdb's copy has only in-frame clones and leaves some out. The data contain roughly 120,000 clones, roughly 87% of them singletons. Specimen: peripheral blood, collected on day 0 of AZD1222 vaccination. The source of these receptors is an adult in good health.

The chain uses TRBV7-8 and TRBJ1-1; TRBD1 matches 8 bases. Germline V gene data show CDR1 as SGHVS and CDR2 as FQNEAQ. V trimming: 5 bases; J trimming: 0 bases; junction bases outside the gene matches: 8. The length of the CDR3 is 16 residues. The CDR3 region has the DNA TGTGCCAGCAGCCCCGACCGGACAGGGCTGAACACTGAAGCTTTCTTT. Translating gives CASSPDRTGLNTEAFF.

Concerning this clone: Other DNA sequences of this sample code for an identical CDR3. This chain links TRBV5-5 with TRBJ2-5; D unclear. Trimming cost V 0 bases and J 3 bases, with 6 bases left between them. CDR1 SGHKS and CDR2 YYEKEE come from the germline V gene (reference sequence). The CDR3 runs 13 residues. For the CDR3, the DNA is TGTGCCAGCAGCTTGGCAAGGGAAGAGACCCAGTACTTC. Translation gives CASSLAREETQYF.

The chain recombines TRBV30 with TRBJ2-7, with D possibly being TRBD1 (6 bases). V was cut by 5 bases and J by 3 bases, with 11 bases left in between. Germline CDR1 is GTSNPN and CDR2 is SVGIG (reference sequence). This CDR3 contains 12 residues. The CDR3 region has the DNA TGTGCCTGGCAGACAGGTCGCTACGAGCAGTACTTC. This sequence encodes CAWQTGRYEQYF.

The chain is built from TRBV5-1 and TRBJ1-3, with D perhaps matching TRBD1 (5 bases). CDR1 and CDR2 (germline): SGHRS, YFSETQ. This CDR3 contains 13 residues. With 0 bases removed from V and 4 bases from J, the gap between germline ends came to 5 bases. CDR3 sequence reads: CASSLGTGNTIYF. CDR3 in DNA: TGCGCCAGCAGCTTGGGGACAGGAAACACCATATATTTT.

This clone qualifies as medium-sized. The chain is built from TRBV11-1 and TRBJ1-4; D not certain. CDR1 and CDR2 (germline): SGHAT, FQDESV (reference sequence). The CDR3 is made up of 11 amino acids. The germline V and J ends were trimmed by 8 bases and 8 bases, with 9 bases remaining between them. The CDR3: CASSGGEKLFF. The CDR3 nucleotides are TGTGCCAGCTCCGGAGGGGAAAAACTGTTTTTT. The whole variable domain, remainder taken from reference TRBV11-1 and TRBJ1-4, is EAEVAQSPRYKITEKSQAVAFWCDPISGHATLYWYRQILGQGPELLVQFQDESVVDDSQLPKDRFSAERLKGVDSTLKIQPAELGDSAMYLCASSGGEKLFFGSGTQLSVL.

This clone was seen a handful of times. Here the CDR3 DNA reads TGTGCCAGCAGCCCCAGGGGGTCAAACTCTGGAAACACCATATATTTT. This codes for CASSPRGSNSGNTIYF. The genes are TRBV11-2 and TRBJ1-3; TRBD1 agrees at 7 bases. The CDR3 is 16 amino acids. V lost 5 bases, J lost 0 bases, and 7 bases stayed unmatched. CDR1 SGHAT and CDR2 FQNNGV come from the germline V gene. The complete variable domain, with remaining parts taken from reference TRBV11-2 and TRBJ1-3, reads EAGVAQSPRYKIIEKRQSVAFWCNPISGHATLYWYQQILGQGPKLLIQFQNNGVVDDSQLPKDRFSAERLKGVDSTLKIQPAKLEDSAVYLCASSPRGSNSGNTIYFGEGSWLTVV.

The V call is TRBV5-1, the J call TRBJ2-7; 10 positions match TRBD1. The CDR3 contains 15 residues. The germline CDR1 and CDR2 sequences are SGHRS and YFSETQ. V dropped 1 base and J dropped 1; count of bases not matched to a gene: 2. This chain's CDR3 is CASSLPGQGSYEQYF. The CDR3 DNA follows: TGCGCCAGCAGCTTGCCGGGACAGGGGTCCTACGAGCAGTACTTC.

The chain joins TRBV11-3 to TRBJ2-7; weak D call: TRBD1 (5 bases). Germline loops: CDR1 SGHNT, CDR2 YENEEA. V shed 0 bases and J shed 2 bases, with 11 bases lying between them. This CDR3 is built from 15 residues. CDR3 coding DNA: TGTGCCAGCAGCTTAGATACCCAGGGAACCTACGAGCAGTACTTC. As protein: CASSLDTQGTYEQYF.

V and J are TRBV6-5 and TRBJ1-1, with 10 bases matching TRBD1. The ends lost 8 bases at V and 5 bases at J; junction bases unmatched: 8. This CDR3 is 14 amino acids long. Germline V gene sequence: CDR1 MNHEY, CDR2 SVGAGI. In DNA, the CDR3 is TGTGCCAGCTTTGAGGACAGGGGGATAACTGAAGCTTTCTTT. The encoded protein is CASFEDRGITEAFF.

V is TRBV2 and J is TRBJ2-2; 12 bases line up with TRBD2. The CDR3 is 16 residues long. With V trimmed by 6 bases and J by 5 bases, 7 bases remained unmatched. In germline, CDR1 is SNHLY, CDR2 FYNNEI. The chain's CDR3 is CASRQTSGSRTGELFF. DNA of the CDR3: TGTGCCAGCAGACAGACTAGCGGGAGTCGGACCGGGGAGCTGTTTTTT. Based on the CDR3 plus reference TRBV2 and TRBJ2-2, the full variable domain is EPEVTQTPSHQVTQMGQEVILRCVPISNHLYFYWYRQILGQKVEFLVSFYNNEISEKSEIFDDQFSVERPDGSNFTLKIRSTKLEDSAMYFCASRQTSGSRTGELFFGEGSRLTVL.

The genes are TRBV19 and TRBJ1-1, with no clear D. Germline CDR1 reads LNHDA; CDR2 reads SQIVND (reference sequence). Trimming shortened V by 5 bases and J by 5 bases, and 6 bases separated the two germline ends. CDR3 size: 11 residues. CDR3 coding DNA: TGTGCCAGTAGTCGACGGACTGAAGCTTTCTTT. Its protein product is CASSRRTEAFF.

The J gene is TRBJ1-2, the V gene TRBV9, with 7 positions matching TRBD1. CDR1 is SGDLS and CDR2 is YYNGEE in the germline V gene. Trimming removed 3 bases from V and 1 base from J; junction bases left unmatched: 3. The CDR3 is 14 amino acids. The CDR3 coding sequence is TGTGCCAGCAGCGCTCACAGGGGTAACTATGGCTACACCTTC. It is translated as CASSAHRGNYGYTF. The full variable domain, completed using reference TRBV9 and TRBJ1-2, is DSGVTQTPKHLITATGQRVTLRCSPRSGDLSVYWYQQSLDQGLQFLIQYYNGEERAKGNILERFSAQQFPDLHSELNLSSLELGDSALYFCASSAHRGNYGYTFGSGTRLTVV.

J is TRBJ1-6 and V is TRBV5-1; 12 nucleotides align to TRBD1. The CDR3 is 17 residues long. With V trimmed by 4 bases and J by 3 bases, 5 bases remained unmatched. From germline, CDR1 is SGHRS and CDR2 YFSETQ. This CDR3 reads CASSPGTGGIYNSPLHF. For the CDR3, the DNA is TGCGCCAGCAGCCCAGGGACAGGGGGCATCTATAATTCACCCCTCCACTTT.

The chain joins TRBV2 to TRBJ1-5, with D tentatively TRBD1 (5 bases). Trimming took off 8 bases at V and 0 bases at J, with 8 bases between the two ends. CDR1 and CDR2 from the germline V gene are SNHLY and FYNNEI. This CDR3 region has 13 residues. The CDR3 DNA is TGTGCCAGCCTCCAGGGTAGCAATCAGCCCCAGCATTTT. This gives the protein CASLQGSNQPQHF.

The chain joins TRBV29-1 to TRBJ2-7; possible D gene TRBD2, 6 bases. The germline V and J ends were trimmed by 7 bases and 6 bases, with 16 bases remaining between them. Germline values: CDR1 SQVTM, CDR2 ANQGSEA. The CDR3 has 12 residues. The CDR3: CSAYAGSGEQYF. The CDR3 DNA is TGCAGCGCCTATGCGGGATCCGGCGAGCAGTACTTC.

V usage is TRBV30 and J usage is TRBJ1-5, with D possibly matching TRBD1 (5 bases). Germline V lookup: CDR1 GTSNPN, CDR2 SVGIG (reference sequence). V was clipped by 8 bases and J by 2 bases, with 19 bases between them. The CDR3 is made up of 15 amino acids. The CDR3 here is CAPASRAGGNQPQHF. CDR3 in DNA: TGTGCCCCAGCTAGCAGGGCGGGAGGCAATCAGCCCCAGCATTTT.

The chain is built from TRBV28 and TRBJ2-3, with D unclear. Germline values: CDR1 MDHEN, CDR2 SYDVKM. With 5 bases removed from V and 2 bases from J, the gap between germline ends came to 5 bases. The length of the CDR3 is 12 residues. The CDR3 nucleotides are TGTGCCAGCAGTCCCTCCACAGATACGCAGTATTTT. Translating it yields CASSPSTDTQYF.

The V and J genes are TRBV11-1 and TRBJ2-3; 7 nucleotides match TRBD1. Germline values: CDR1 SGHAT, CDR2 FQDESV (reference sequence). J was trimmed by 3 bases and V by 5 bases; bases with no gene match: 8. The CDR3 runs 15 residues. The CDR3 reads CASSPTGERTDTQYF. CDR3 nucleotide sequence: TGTGCCAGCAGCCCTACAGGGGAGCGGACAGATACGCAGTATTTT.